The 22 T cell receptor beta chains given below trace back to one sample, sequenced in a study of T cell changes during pregnancy in multiple sclerosis. TCRdb's table, derived via immunoSEQ multiplex PCR, lists solely in-frame clones and lacks some. The sample has tens of thousands of clones, roughly 91% seen once. The source material was CD4+ T cells from peripheral blood mononuclear cells, sampled after pregnancy. The origin of the receptors is a female donor in good health, enrolled as a control in a pregnancy study.

This clone was counted a single time. The J gene is TRBJ2-3, the V gene TRBV7-2; 9 bases agree with TRBD1. V trimming: 4 bases; J trimming: 8 bases; junction bases outside the gene matches: 13. The germline gives CDR1 SGHTA, CDR2 FQGNSA. The CDR3 has 16 residues. The CDR3 DNA follows: TGTGCCAGCAGCTCGCCGGACAGGGGCCTCTTGGGTACGCAGTATTTT. Protein: CASSSPDRGLLGTQYF. Full variable domain (missing parts from reference TRBV7-2 and TRBJ2-3): GAGVSQSPSNKVTEKGKDVELRCDPISGHTALYWYRQSLGQGLEFLIYFQGNSAPDKSGLPSDRFSAERTGGSVSTLTIQRTQQEDSAVYLCASSSPDRGLLGTQYFGPGTRLTVL.

The V gene is TRBV9, the J gene TRBJ2-2; D perhaps matches TRBD2 (5 bases). The germline CDR1 and CDR2 sequences are SGDLS and YYNGEE. The CDR3 extends over 14 amino acids. The V end was cut by 0 bases, the J end by 3 bases, with 6 bases between. CDR3: CASSVVLDTGELFF. The CDR3 nucleotides read TGTGCCAGCAGCGTAGTACTAGACACCGGGGAGCTGTTTTTT.

The rearrangement uses TRBV5-5 and TRBJ2-5, with D possibly being TRBD1 (5 bases). The CDR3 is 14 residues long. Germline lookup yields CDR1 SGHKS and CDR2 YYEKEE (reference sequence). Trimming removed 6 bases from V and 0 bases from J, with 12 bases in between. CDR3 residues: CASNKGSYQETQYF. CDR3 bases: TGTGCCAGCAATAAGGGGTCCTACCAAGAGACCCAGTACTTC.

The chain recombines TRBV5-6 with TRBJ2-7; 8 positions agree with TRBD1. The junction had 3 bases not matched to a gene; V was cut back by 3 bases and J by 4 bases. Germline loops: CDR1 SGHDT, CDR2 YYEEEE. The CDR3 runs 13 residues. This CDR3 reads CASSWQGAYEQYF. The DNA of the CDR3 is TGTGCCAGCAGCTGGCAGGGGGCTTACGAGCAGTACTTC.

The chain joins TRBV19 to TRBJ2-3, with 9 bases lining up with TRBD1. Germline V gene lookup returns CDR1 LNHDA and CDR2 SQIVND (reference sequence). Trimming took 7 bases from V and 2 from J; bases not matched to a gene: 7. The CDR3 consists of 15 residues. DNA of the CDR3: TGTGCCAGTAACACGGGACAGGGTCTCACAGATACGCAGTATTTT. Translating it yields CASNTGQGLTDTQYF.

The chain uses TRBV6-5 and TRBJ1-5; perhaps TRBD1 as D (6 bases). Trimming left V 6 bases short and J 8 bases short, with 14 bases between. This CDR3 spans 13 amino acids. Germline V gene sequence: CDR1 MNHEY, CDR2 SVGAGI. CDR3 sequence: CASRETGQKPQHF. The CDR3 nucleotides are TGTGCCAGCAGAGAGACAGGACAGAAGCCCCAGCATTTT.

This chain connects TRBV18 to TRBJ2-5; the match to TRBD1 covers 9 bases. CDR1 is KGHSH, CDR2 LQKENI, per germline. This CDR3 is 15 amino acids long. V dropped 1 base and J dropped 3; count of bases not matched to a gene: 3. Here the CDR3 reads CASSPRTGEEETQYF. The CDR3 DNA reads as TGTGCCAGCTCACCACGGACAGGGGAAGAAGAGACCCAGTACTTC.

The CDR3: CATSRGQGNQPQHF. CDR3 coding DNA: TGTGCCACCAGCAGGGGACAGGGAAATCAGCCCCAGCATTTT. The V gene is TRBV15, the J gene TRBJ1-5, with 9 bases identical to TRBD1. The length of the CDR3 is 14 residues. Germline CDR1 reads LNHNV; CDR2 reads YYDKDF (reference sequence). J gave up 4 bases and V 3 bases, and 1 base lay outside the gene matches.

The chain uses TRBV7-6 and TRBJ2-1; 9 bases match TRBD1. V was clipped by 4 bases and J by 7 bases; unmatched bases: 8. The CDR3 runs to 15 residues. Per germline, CDR1 SGHVS and CDR2 FNYEAQ. The CDR3 region is CASSSGGTGLNEQFF. DNA for the CDR3: TGTGCCAGCAGCTCCGGGGGGACAGGGTTAAATGAGCAGTTCTTC.

The chain links TRBV7-9 to TRBJ1-2; 10 positions match TRBD1. Trimming removed 4 bases from V and 4 bases from J; junction bases left unmatched: 6. CDR3 length equals 15 residues. Germline assignment: CDR1 SEHNR and CDR2 FQNEAQ (reference sequence). The CDR3, as DNA: TGTGCCAGCAGCTCCTTTGGGACAGGGGTCTATGGCTACACCTTC. This translates into CASSSFGTGVYGYTF.

This sequence joins TRBV5-8 and TRBJ2-2; D may be TRBD1 (6 bases). Germline values: CDR1 SGHTS, CDR2 YDEGEE. Trimming took off 4 bases at V and 0 bases at J, with 13 bases between the two ends. The CDR3 length is 16 residues. CDR3 DNA: TGTGCCAGCAGCCTCAAACAGGGATCGAACACCGGGGAGCTGTTTTTT. Translation: CASSLKQGSNTGELFF.

J is TRBJ2-7 and V is TRBV11-2; perhaps TRBD1 as D (6 bases). Germline CDR1 reads SGHAT; CDR2 reads FQNNGV. The V and J ends lost 2 bases and 5 bases respectively, with 10 bases between them. The CDR3 has 13 residues. The CDR3 DNA sequence: TGTGCCAGCAGCTTAACGGACAGTAACGAGCAGTACTTC. It translates to CASSLTDSNEQYF. Together with reference TRBV11-2 and TRBJ2-7, the CDR3 gives the full variable domain: EAGVAQSPRYKIIEKRQSVAFWCNPISGHATLYWYQQILGQGPKLLIQFQNNGVVDDSQLPKDRFSAERLKGVDSTLKIQPAKLEDSAVYLCASSLTDSNEQYFGPGTRLTVT.

The rearrangement links TRBV21-1 to TRBJ2-7; the table calls TRBD1, which could not be checked here. TRBV21-1 is labeled a pseudogene. CDR3 length: 14 residues. For the CDR3, the DNA is TGTGCCAGCAGCATTCGGGACACCGTCAGCGAGCAGTACTTC. It yields the protein CASSIRDTVSEQYF.

This sequence joins TRBV5-1 and TRBJ1-5; D is perhaps TRBD1 (6 bases). The CDR3 runs 12 residues. The germline V gene has CDR1 SGHRS and CDR2 YFSETQ. V was shortened by 4 bases and J by 9 bases, with 11 bases between the two germline ends. CDR3 DNA: TGCGCCAGCAGCCCGGAAGGGGGGCCCCAGCATTTT. This codes for CASSPEGGPQHF.

The chain couples TRBV2 to TRBJ2-7; 9 bases fit TRBD2. V was clipped by 6 bases and J by 4 bases; unmatched bases: 7. The CDR3 is made up of 14 amino acids. Germline lookup yields CDR1 SNHLY and CDR2 FYNNEI. The chain's CDR3 is CASSLLAGTYEQYF. In DNA form, the CDR3 reads TGTGCCAGCAGCTTACTAGCGGGCACTTACGAGCAGTACTTC. The whole variable domain, filled in from reference TRBV2 and TRBJ2-7, reads EPEVTQTPSHQVTQMGQEVILRCVPISNHLYFYWYRQILGQKVEFLVSFYNNEISEKSEIFDDQFSVERPDGSNFTLKIRSTKLEDSAMYFCASSLLAGTYEQYFGPGTRLTVT.

This chain connects TRBV10-3 to TRBJ1-2; D is unclear. The length of the CDR3 is 14 residues. Trimming removed 6 bases at V and 2 bases at J, with 13 bases between. CDR1 is ENHRY and CDR2 is SYGVKD in the germline V gene. The CDR3 sequence: CAIRKERVNYGYTF. The CDR3 DNA sequence: TGTGCCATCAGAAAAGAGCGGGTCAACTATGGCTACACCTTC.

The J gene is TRBJ1-1, the V gene TRBV5-4; TRBD1 agrees at 7 bases. Losses at the gene ends were 10 bases for V and 1 base for J; bases not matched to a gene: 7. Germline V gives CDR1 SGHNT, CDR2 YYREEE (reference sequence). The CDR3 is 13 amino acids. The chain's CDR3 is CAATDRTNTEAFF. CDR3 coding DNA: TGTGCCGCTACGGACAGGACGAACACTGAAGCTTTCTTT. Full variable domain (remainder filled in from reference TRBV5-4 and TRBJ1-1): ETGVTQSPTHLIKTRGQQVTLRCSSQSGHNTVSWYQQALGQGPQFIFQYYREEENGRGNFPPRFSGLQFPNYSSELNVNALELDDSALYLCAATDRTNTEAFFGQGTRLTVV.

The V call is TRBV7-2, the J call TRBJ2-5, with TRBD2 matching over 8 bases. V dropped 1 base and J dropped 3; count of bases not matched to a gene: 10. This CDR3 comprises 17 residues. Germline V gene sequence: CDR1 SGHTA, CDR2 FQGNSA. The CDR3 region has the DNA TGTGCCAGCAGCTTAGGGGTTGGGGGCGGGGGGAAAGAGACCCAGTACTTC. Translating it yields CASSLGVGGGGKETQYF.

This clone was recorded once. The V gene is TRBV29-1, the J gene TRBJ1-2; TRBD1 matches at 10 bases. With 7 bases clipped from V and 8 bases from J, the junction kept 7 bases outside the gene matches. CDR1 is SQVTM, CDR2 ANQGSEA, per germline. The CDR3 extends over 12 amino acids. CDR3 loop: CSAGQGDEGYTF. The CDR3 coding sequence is TGCAGCGCCGGACAGGGGGATGAAGGCTACACCTTC.

The chain employs TRBV10-2 and TRBJ1-1, with D unresolved. The CDR3 loop spans 13 amino acids. The V gene's germline CDR1 is WSHSY and CDR2 SAAADI. Trimming took 4 bases from V and 1 from J, leaving 7 bases between them. The CDR3 bases are TGCGCCAGCAGTGGGCAACCGAACACTGAAGCTTTCTTT. It yields the protein CASSGQPNTEAFF.

A word on this clone: A much bigger clone sits one base away, suggesting this may be a read error. Other DNA sequences in this specimen translate into the identical CDR3. The V gene is TRBV9, the J gene TRBJ1-1; D is undetermined. V was shortened by 0 bases and J by 0 bases, with 3 bases between the two germline ends. The V gene's germline CDR1 is SGDLS and CDR2 YYNGEE. This CDR3 has 13 amino acids. DNA for the CDR3: TGTGCCAGCAGCGTAGCAGTGAACACTGAAGCTTTCTTT. It translates to CASSVAVNTEAFF.

The chain employs TRBV5-1 and TRBJ1-2, with D maybe TRBD1 (6 bases). This CDR3 comprises 14 residues. The ends were cut back, 7 bases at V and 6 bases at J, with 19 bases in the middle. Germline assignment: CDR1 SGHRS and CDR2 YFSETQ. CDR3 sequence reads: CASGPGQLGNGYTF. DNA of the CDR3: TGCGCCAGCGGACCCGGACAGTTAGGGAATGGCTACACCTTC.